This TCR beta chain was documented in a study of vaccination and CD4 T cells after COVID-19. Study as a whole: A CEFX pool, an HIV-1 Nef pool, or no peptide went to control cultures. Study-wide results and limits: The study sampled relatively few convalescent patients and omitted early post-infection timepoints.

This clonotype has more than one count but fewer than ten. Its antigen remains unknown. An Oncomine TCR Beta short-read assay was used to sequence the DNA from cultured CD4+ T cells. TCRdb recomputed calls from the PCR reads with MiXCR, one row per CDR3 protein. The sample holds about 12,000 distinct CDR3 sequences; 55% to 60% are singletons and the top ten take about 15%. Sample treatment: approximately 9-day PBMC culture with coronavirus spike peptide pools or control peptides (ViraFEST assay). The CDR3 consists of 15 residues. CDR1 is MNHEY, CDR2 SVGAGI, per germline. V gave up 2 bases and J gave up 3 bases; unmatched junction bases: 5.

Specimen: CD4+ T cells from blood, cultured in vitro. The sequence was collected from a human donor who had recovered from COVID-19. The chain combines TRBV6-5 with TRBJ1-1, with 8 bases identical to TRBD1. The chain's CDR3 is CASSYGRGLDTEAFF. CDR3 bases: TGTGCCAGCAGTTACGGCAGGGGGCTCGACACTGAAGCTTTCTTT.